This T cell receptor (beta chain) was obtained from a study of Ad26.COV2.S vaccination and SARS-CoV-2 variants. Study-wide context: The donor belonged to the COV1001 Ad26.COV2.S trial arm.

Here immunoSEQ multiplex PCR was the method, and the copy in TCRdb shows in-frame clones only, minus some. Seen here are about 350,000 clones, 65% to 90% observed once, and the top ten hold approximately 11%. As to treatment: 15 to 20 received Ad26.COV2.S at low or high dose, single or two shots; 5 received placebo; per-sample allocation not given. Repertoires come from day 63 after the first vaccine or placebo injection. Sample: peripheral blood, taken in a trial of Ad26.COV2.S vaccine versus placebo. This clonotype originated in a person aged 18-60 years who received the Ad26.COV2.S COVID-19 vaccine or a placebo.

The CDR3 is CAKGWQGYGYTF. CDR3 in DNA: TGTGCCAAAGGTTGGCAGGGCTATGGCTACACCTTC. The rearrangement joins TRBV30 to TRBJ1-2, with a tentative D call TRBD1 (5 bases). The CDR3 totals 12 residues. The germline V gene has CDR1 GTSNPN and CDR2 SVGIG (reference sequence). Trimming shortened V by 8 bases and J by 4 bases, and 14 bases separated the two germline ends.